This T cell receptor beta chain was recorded in a study of regulatory T cells in long-lasting Graves disease. A note on this clonotype: This may come from a read error, since a much larger clone is one base off.

According to the study, TCR beta libraries were built with iRepertoire HTBI primers and CDR3-region Arm-PCR. Under the authors' procedure: The identification of 62 TRBV and approximately 15 TRBJ segments was made across samples. TCRdb re-analysed the multiplex PCR reads in MiXCR, keeping a single row per CDR3 protein. The V and J calls and clone size are TCRdb's, not the authors'. The table has fewer than 650,000 distinct CDR3 sequences, about 16% seen once. This sample's time point: newly diagnosed GD, antithyroid drugs for less than 3 months. The TCR library was made from RNA extracted from PBMCs. A further study also used this sample, focusing on T cells in Graves' hyperthyroidism and ophthalmopathy. In that study: A first-round RT-PCR of the TCR CDR3 used the HTBI primer set. Most clonotypes that expanded in the thyroid above 0.001 also showed up in blood.

The receptor comes from a man between 18 and 29 years old with Graves disease. The source material was peripheral blood mononuclear cells (PBMCs), sampled at new diagnosis, from a patient treated with antithyroid drugs.

DNA of the CDR3: TGTGCCACCCAGGACGCGGGCTCACCCCTCCACTTT. Its protein product is CATQDAGSPLHF. This chain joins TRBV30 and TRBJ1-6; D remains ambiguous. Trimming removed 8 bases from V and 10 bases from J, with 15 bases in between. The CDR3 totals 12 residues. Germline V CDR1 and CDR2: GTSNPN, SVGIG (reference sequence).